This TCR beta chain came from a study of beta chain features in type 1 diabetes. General study results and limits: Any role of HLA type in TCRB rearrangement remained unresolved here. Reduced insertions and increased deletions marked VDJ junctions in type 1 diabetes patients.

Remarks on this clone: Its antigen is not identified.

The isolated RNA, all of it, was reverse transcribed, so expressed TCRB transcripts were what got sequenced. Measured with immunoSEQ multiplex PCR; TCRdb has only the in-frame clones, and not every one. The table includes hundreds of thousands of clones, 15% to 19% detected once. Looked up from germline, CDR1 is SQVTM and CDR2 is ANQGSEA. The V gene lost 6 bases and the J gene lost 4 bases, with 15 bases spanning the gap. This CDR3 has 13 amino acids. Markers CD45RO/CCR7/CD25/CD127/CD95/CD27 served to sort CD4+ naive, central memory, regulatory and stem cell-like memory cells. Sequenced input: naive CD4+ T cells from blood. This TCR came from a man between 18 and 29 years old in good health. The V and J genes are TRBV29-1 and TRBJ2-5; the D is unclear. Here the CDR3 reads CSVVRSPGETQYF. The DNA of the CDR3 is TGCAGCGTCGTTCGGTCGCCGGGAGAGACCCAGTACTTC.